The 21 T cell receptor beta chains presented below share a single source sample, sequenced in a study of blood T cell repertoires in COVID-19. Generated by immunoSEQ multiplex PCR, the TCRdb table keeps only in-frame clones and is missing some. Of roughly 220,000 clones in the sample, around 88% were seen once. Sequences were obtained from PBMCs or T cells enriched from blood (not recorded which). The source is a woman aged 45-65 years with acute COVID-19.

The CDR3 nucleotides are TGTGCCAGCAGTTTGAGACAGACCTACGAGCAGTACTTC. This encodes CASSLRQTYEQYF. The chain has TRBV27 and TRBJ2-7; D perhaps matches TRBD1 (5 bases). V shed 3 bases and J shed 2 bases, with 8 bases lying between them. There are 13 residues in the CDR3. The germline V gene has CDR1 MNHEY and CDR2 SMNVEV (reference sequence).

The genes are TRBV2 and TRBJ1-1, with TRBD1 identical over 10 bases. This CDR3 comprises 15 residues. Germline values: CDR1 SNHLY, CDR2 FYNNEI. J was trimmed by 1 base and V by 8 bases; bases with no gene match: 7. For the CDR3, the DNA is TGTGCCAGCTCCGGGACAGGGGCAGGGAACACTGAAGCTTTCTTT. Translating it yields CASSGTGAGNTEAFF.

This chain uses TRBV5-5 with TRBJ2-1; TRBD2 agrees at 13 bases. The CDR3 covers 15 residues. Germline V gene sequence: CDR1 SGHKS, CDR2 YYEKEE (reference sequence). Unmatched junction bases numbered 2, after V lost 0 bases and J lost 8 bases. As DNA, the CDR3 is TGTGCCAGCAGCTTGGTACTAGCGGGAGGGTATGAGCAGTTCTTC. Protein sequence: CASSLVLAGGYEQFF.

The rearrangement uses TRBV6-2 or TRBV6-3 and TRBJ1-5; 7 bases are a match to TRBD1. The CDR3 contains 19 residues. J gave up 0 bases and V 6 bases, and 17 bases lay outside the gene matches. The germline V gene has CDR1 MNHEY and CDR2 SVGEGT. CDR3 sequence reads: CASSTAGGQSSYSNQPQHF. The DNA for the CDR3 is TGTGCCAGCAGCACCGCAGGGGGACAGTCTTCATATAGCAATCAGCCCCAGCATTTT.

This sequence joins TRBV19 and TRBJ1-2; TRBD1 matches at 7 bases. The CDR3 covers 17 residues. V shed 3 bases, J shed 5 bases, and the junction held 15 bases outside the gene matches. Germline-derived CDR1 and CDR2 are LNHDA and SQIVND (reference sequence). Written as DNA, the CDR3 is TGTGCCAGTAGTATGGGGGACAGCATGTCCCTTCGGTATGGCTACACCTTC. Translation: CASSMGDSMSLRYGYTF.

The V gene is TRBV14, the J gene TRBJ1-3; 8 nucleotides line up with TRBD1. Trimming took 6 bases from V and 2 from J; bases not matched to a gene: 3. CDR1 is SGHDN, CDR2 FVKESK, per germline. This CDR3 is built from 14 residues. DNA of the CDR3: TGTGCCAGCAGTCAGGACAGGGCTGGAAACACCATATATTTT. It encodes CASSQDRAGNTIYF.

The count of this clone is one. V usage is TRBV5-6 and J usage is TRBJ2-7; 10 nucleotides agree with TRBD2. V was pared by 0 bases and J by 5 bases, with 5 bases of the junction left unmatched. The CDR3 covers 15 residues. CDR1 is SGHDT and CDR2 is YYEEEE in the germline V gene. The CDR3 coding sequence is TGTGCCAGCAGCTTGGTGGCTAGCGGGAGTAACGAGCAGTACTTC. Amino acid sequence: CASSLVASGSNEQYF. The full variable domain, its missing parts supplied by reference TRBV5-6 and TRBJ2-7, is DAGVTQSPTHLIKTRGQQVTLRCSPKSGHDTVSWYQQALGQGPQFIFQYYEEEERQRGNFPDRFSGHQFPNYSSELNVNALLLGDSALYLCASSLVASGSNEQYFGPGTRLTVT.

The chain employs TRBV2 and TRBJ2-5; no clear D. Trimming pared 3 bases from V and 13 bases from J, leaving 12 bases between. Germline V gives CDR1 SNHLY, CDR2 FYNNEI. This CDR3 is 11 amino acids long. CDR3 in amino acids: CASSDQAPRYF. The CDR3 DNA follows: TGTGCCAGCAGTGATCAGGCACCTCGGTACTTC.

This clone was counted a single time. V is TRBV9 and J is TRBJ1-1; D not resolved. The germline V gene encodes CDR1 SGDLS and CDR2 YYNGEE. V was pared by 6 bases and J by 2 bases, with 17 bases between. The CDR3 extends over 15 amino acids. The CDR3 DNA reads as TGTGCCAGCACCAGCGCCCCGAGCTTTAACACTGAAGCTTTCTTT. Encoded protein: CASTSAPSFNTEAFF.

A remark on this clone: The identical CDR3 is also encoded by other nucleotide sequences in the sample. CDR3 coding DNA: TGTGCCACCAGTGATTCGGGGAGCACCGGGGAGCTGTTTTTT. Translating it yields CATSDSGSTGELFF. The J gene is TRBJ2-2, the V gene TRBV24-1, with a weak D call TRBD2 (5 bases). The germline V gene has CDR1 KGHDR and CDR2 SFDVKD. Trimming pared 2 bases from V and 4 bases from J, leaving 7 bases between. The CDR3 extends over 14 amino acids.

The chain is built from TRBV7-2 and TRBJ2-3, with D tentatively TRBD2 (6 bases). The ends were cut back, 2 bases at V and 3 bases at J, with 9 bases in the middle. CDR1 and CDR2 (germline): SGHTA, FQGNSA. This CDR3 region has 14 residues. Here the CDR3 DNA reads TGTGCCAGCAGCTTATCGGCGGGGACAGATACGCAGTATTTT. Translation gives CASSLSAGTDTQYF.

The J gene is TRBJ2-6, the V gene TRBV4-3; TRBD1 matches at 10 bases. J was trimmed by 4 bases and V by 0 bases; bases with no gene match: 9. CDR1 is LGHNA, CDR2 YSLEER, per germline. The CDR3 consists of 19 residues. CDR3 DNA: TGCGCCAGCAGCCAAGATCCCGCGGGACAGGGGAAAGGGGCCAACGTCCTGACTTTC. Protein: CASSQDPAGQGKGANVLTF.

CDR3 bases: TGTGCCAGCTCGACAGGGCATCAGCCCCAGCATTTT. Protein sequence: CASSTGHQPQHF. The V call is TRBV28, the J call TRBJ1-5; 7 bases are a match to TRBD1. The length of the CDR3 is 12 residues. Looked up from germline, CDR1 is MDHEN and CDR2 is SYDVKM. V dropped 8 bases and J dropped 5; count of bases not matched to a gene: 3. The whole variable domain, remainder taken from reference TRBV28 and TRBJ1-5, is DVKVTQSSRYLVKRTGEKVFLECVQDMDHENMFWYRQDPGLGLRLIYFSYDVKMKEKGDIPEGYSVSREKKERFSLILESASTNQTSMYLCASSTGHQPQHFGDGTRLSIL.

The genes are TRBV28 and TRBJ2-3; TRBD2 aligns across 9 bases. The V gene end was trimmed by 5 bases and the J gene end by 5 bases; junction bases not matched to a gene: 8. CDR1 and CDR2 (germline): MDHEN, SYDVKM. The CDR3 consists of 15 residues. The CDR3 DNA sequence: TGTGCCAGCAGTCACATAGCGGGAGTTGGAGATACGCAGTATTTT. Protein sequence: CASSHIAGVGDTQYF.

The chain combines TRBV6-1 with TRBJ2-1; TRBD1 aligns across 10 bases. CDR1 is MNHNS and CDR2 is SASEGT in the germline V gene. This CDR3 comprises 16 residues. The J segment lost 12 bases and the V segment lost 1 base, leaving 12 bases of the junction unmatched. This chain's CDR3 is CASSEVWDRGTFWQFF. CDR3 bases: TGTGCCAGCAGTGAAGTCTGGGACAGGGGAACGTTCTGGCAGTTCTTC.

This sequence joins TRBV5-1 and TRBJ1-6; unclear D gene. CDR1 is SGHRS, CDR2 YFSETQ, per germline. V was cut by 0 bases and J by 8 bases, with 6 bases left in between. This CDR3 is built from 13 residues. Here the CDR3 reads CASSLGADSPLHF. The CDR3 DNA follows: TGCGCCAGCAGCTTGGGCGCGGATTCACCCCTCCACTTT.

This sequence joins TRBV5-1 and TRBJ2-5, with 10 bases identical to TRBD2. Germline V CDR1 and CDR2: SGHRS, YFSETQ. With V trimmed by 5 bases and J by 5 bases, 12 bases remained unmatched. The CDR3 consists of 16 residues. The CDR3 region has the DNA TGCGCCAGCAGTTATGTGGTAGCGGGAGGCGGGGAGACCCAGTACTTC. Encoded protein: CASSYVVAGGGETQYF. Supplemented by reference TRBV5-1 and TRBJ2-5, the full variable domain reads KAGVTQTPRYLIKTRGQQVTLSCSPISGHRSVSWYQQTPGQGLQFLFEYFSETQRNKGNFPGRFSGRQFSNSRSEMNVSTLELGDSALYLCASSYVVAGGGETQYFGPGTRLLVL.

This clone was observed a single time. This chain joins TRBV7-2 and TRBJ1-1; D remains unclear. V dropped 0 bases and J dropped 3 bases, with 5 bases sitting between them. This CDR3 region has 13 residues. Per the germline V gene, CDR1 is SGHTA and CDR2 is FQGNSA. The CDR3 DNA reads TGTGCCAGCAGCTTAGCGAGTTACACTGAAGCTTTCTTT. Its protein is CASSLASYTEAFF.

J is TRBJ2-7 and V is TRBV28, with D possibly TRBD2 on 6 matching bases. V lost 5 bases and J 2 bases, leaving 16 bases between the germline ends. Germline assignment: CDR1 MDHEN and CDR2 SYDVKM. The CDR3 extends over 15 amino acids. The CDR3 DNA sequence: TGTGCCAGCAGTCTCTTGGGGGGAGTGGCCTACGAGCAGTACTTC. This sequence encodes CASSLLGGVAYEQYF.

This rearrangement joins TRBV7-9 to TRBJ2-5; TRBD1 matches 7 bases. J was trimmed by 5 bases and V by 7 bases; bases with no gene match: 7. Germline V gene lookup returns CDR1 SEHNR and CDR2 FQNEAQ (reference sequence). The CDR3 has 13 amino acids. In nucleotides, the CDR3 is TGTGCCAGCACCGTCAGGGGGAAGGAGACCCAGTACTTC. Encoded protein: CASTVRGKETQYF.

The V gene is TRBV11-2, the J gene TRBJ2-7, with a possible D match to TRBD2 (6 bases). Germline-derived CDR1 and CDR2 are SGHAT and FQNNGV. The CDR3 extends over 19 amino acids. With 4 bases removed from V and 7 bases from J, the gap between germline ends came to 32 bases. CDR3 DNA: TGTGCCAGCAGCTACGCCATGGTGGGGGGTGGCATCGTTTCGCGAGAGCAGTACTTC. Amino acid sequence: CASSYAMVGGGIVSREQYF. Filled out from reference TRBV11-2 and TRBJ2-7, the complete variable domain reads EAGVAQSPRYKIIEKRQSVAFWCNPISGHATLYWYQQILGQGPKLLIQFQNNGVVDDSQLPKDRFSAERLKGVDSTLKIQPAKLEDSAVYLCASSYAMVGGGIVSREQYFGPGTRLTVT.